These 32 T cell receptor beta chains were sequenced from one sample in a study of cytomegalovirus exposure and HLA in healthy donors. Sequenced by immunoSEQ multiplex PCR; TCRdb stores in-frame clones only, minus some. The sample lists 100,000 to 150,000 clones, about 93% occurring once. Specimen: PBMCs. The receptors come from a woman younger than 30 in good health and CMV-seronegative.

CDR3 loop: CASRRNFNTEAFF. CDR3 in DNA: TGTGCCAGCAGGAGAAACTTTAACACTGAAGCTTTCTTT. This chain joins TRBV6-1 and TRBJ1-1, with D hard to call. This CDR3 region has 13 residues. Germline CDR1 reads MNHNS; CDR2 reads SASEGT. V was cut by 6 bases and J by 2 bases, with 10 bases left in between.

The gene calls are TRBV6-1 and TRBJ1-5; D might be TRBD1 (6 bases). CDR1 is MNHNS, CDR2 SASEGT, per germline. V lost 4 bases to trimming and J lost 4 bases, with 17 bases between them. The CDR3 totals 16 residues. CDR3 loop: CASSGWRGGQNQPQHF. In DNA form, the CDR3 reads TGTGCCAGCAGTGGGTGGCGCGGGGGACAAAATCAGCCCCAGCATTTT.

The chain carries TRBV2 and TRBJ2-7; 7 bases match TRBD2. This CDR3 has 17 amino acids. J lost 5 bases, V lost 3 bases, and 16 bases had no gene match. The germline CDR1 and CDR2 sequences are SNHLY and FYNNEI. The CDR3 sequence: CASSDFLEREPADEQYF. Written as DNA, the CDR3 is TGTGCCAGCAGTGACTTTTTAGAGCGGGAACCCGCGGACGAGCAGTACTTC.

The chain combines TRBV19 with TRBJ1-3, with 9 bases that match TRBD1. Unmatched junction bases numbered 8, after V lost 4 bases and J lost 1 base. The V gene's germline CDR1 is LNHDA and CDR2 SQIVND (reference sequence). The length of the CDR3 is 17 residues. CDR3 DNA: TGTGCCAGTAGTACACGACCGGGACAGGGTTCTGGAAACACCATATATTTT. Translated, it gives CASSTRPGQGSGNTIYF.

The rearrangement links TRBV2 to TRBJ1-3, with a tentative D call TRBD1 (6 bases). The V end was cut by 6 bases, the J end by 2 bases, with 11 bases between. The V gene's germline CDR1 is SNHLY and CDR2 FYNNEI. The CDR3 has 14 amino acids. The CDR3 nucleotides are TGTGCCAGCAGACTACAGGGAACTGGAAACACCATATATTTT. This encodes CASRLQGTGNTIYF.

V is TRBV14 and J is TRBJ2-2, with 13 nucleotides matching TRBD2. The CDR3 runs 16 residues. Germline V gene lookup returns CDR1 SGHDN and CDR2 FVKESK. V dropped 4 bases and J dropped 4; count of bases not matched to a gene: 3. The CDR3 reads CASSPRLAGGTGELFF. The CDR3 DNA reads TGTGCCAGCAGCCCCCGACTAGCGGGAGGCACCGGGGAGCTGTTTTTT.

The gene calls are TRBV6-1 and TRBJ2-7; 7 positions match TRBD2. V shed 6 bases, J shed 4 bases, and the junction held 6 bases outside the gene matches. The germline CDR1 and CDR2 sequences are MNHNS and SASEGT. This CDR3 comprises 13 residues. CDR3 nucleotide sequence: TGTGCCAGCAGCCGTTGGGAGGGGTACGAGCAGTACTTC. Protein product: CASSRWEGYEQYF.

The genes are TRBV7-3 and TRBJ2-3; 7 positions match TRBD2. CDR1 and CDR2 from the germline V gene are SGHTA and FQGTGA. This CDR3 is 14 amino acids long. The V and J ends lost 8 bases and 3 bases, in that order; junction bases with no gene match: 8. CDR3 bases: TGTGCCAGCGGGGGGGGACTAAAAACAGATACGCAGTATTTT. It specifies CASGGGLKTDTQYF.

The chain carries TRBV27 and TRBJ1-2; D might be TRBD1 (6 bases). There are 15 residues in the CDR3. The V gene lost 3 bases and the J gene lost 4 bases, with 15 bases spanning the gap. Germline values: CDR1 MNHEY, CDR2 SMNVEV (reference sequence). CDR3 in DNA: TGTGCCAGCAGTTTCGCAGGGGCGAGTCTCTATGGCTACACCTTC. This encodes CASSFAGASLYGYTF.

This clone was seen a single time. V and J are TRBV7-6 and TRBJ2-1; TRBD2 matches at 14 bases. CDR3 length: 22 residues. J lost 4 bases, V lost 0 bases, and 17 bases had no gene match. From germline, CDR1 is SGHVS and CDR2 FNYEAQ. CDR3 region: CASSLAVGDSGLAGGKYNEQFF. CDR3 nucleotides: TGTGCCAGCAGCTTAGCTGTTGGGGATTCCGGACTAGCGGGAGGAAAGTACAATGAGCAGTTCTTC. The whole variable domain, remainder taken from reference TRBV7-6 and TRBJ2-1, is GAGVSQSPRYKVTKRGQDVALRCDPISGHVSLYWYRQALGQGPEFLTYFNYEAQQDKSGLPNDRFSAERPEGSISTLTIQRTEQRDSAMYRCASSLAVGDSGLAGGKYNEQFFGPGTRLTVL.

This clone appeared a single time. The gene calls are TRBV10-3 and TRBJ2-3; no clear D. This CDR3 spans 14 amino acids. Trimming left V 4 bases short and J 3 bases short, with 11 bases between. CDR1 is ENHRY and CDR2 is SYGVKD in the germline V gene. CDR3 amino acids: CAISGSMVTDTQYF. CDR3 in DNA: TGTGCCATCAGTGGGAGTATGGTAACAGATACGCAGTATTTT.

CDR3 nucleotide sequence: TGTGCCAGCAGTTCCCCTGTAGCGGGAGGGGAAGAGCAGTACTTC. Translated, it gives CASSSPVAGGEEQYF. The chain employs TRBV27 and TRBJ2-7, with 11 bases fitting TRBD2. The CDR3 has 15 residues. With V trimmed by 4 bases and J by 7 bases, 9 bases remained unmatched. Germline V gene data show CDR1 as MNHEY and CDR2 as SMNVEV (reference sequence).

This rearrangement joins TRBV14 to TRBJ1-1; tentative D call: TRBD1 (6 bases). The ends were cut back, 4 bases at V and 6 bases at J, with 9 bases in the middle. The CDR3 runs 12 residues. Germline V gives CDR1 SGHDN, CDR2 FVKESK. The CDR3 spells CASSPRTAEAFF. The CDR3 DNA sequence: TGTGCCAGCAGCCCCCGGACAGCTGAAGCTTTCTTT.

This chain links TRBV7-9 with TRBJ1-4; a weak D match, TRBD1 (5 bases). With 3 bases removed from V and 8 bases from J, the gap between germline ends came to 10 bases. The CDR3 loop spans 13 amino acids. Per germline, CDR1 SEHNR and CDR2 FQNEAQ (reference sequence). CDR3 in amino acids: CASSFHPGEKLFF. The CDR3 nucleotides read TGTGCCAGCAGCTTCCATCCAGGGGAAAAACTGTTTTTT.

V gene TRBV4-2 combines with J gene TRBJ1-1; weak D call: TRBD1 (6 bases). The CDR3 sequence is 15 residues long. V was cut by 2 bases and J by 2 bases, with 12 bases left in between. From germline, CDR1 is LGHNA and CDR2 YNFKEQ. This CDR3 is CASSQNQGGNTEAFF. The CDR3 DNA reads TGTGCCAGCAGCCAAAATCAAGGGGGAAACACTGAAGCTTTCTTT.

The chain links TRBV5-6 to TRBJ1-1; D possibly corresponds to TRBD1 (5 bases). Trimming removed 1 base at V and 5 bases at J, with 12 bases between. Germline CDR1 reads SGHDT; CDR2 reads YYEEEE. CDR3 length: 14 amino acids. The CDR3: CASSLKGRETEAFF. The CDR3 nucleotides read TGTGCCAGCAGCTTGAAGGGGCGGGAAACTGAAGCTTTCTTT.

The chain has TRBV14 and TRBJ2-2; TRBD2 might be the D (5 bases). Germline V lookup: CDR1 SGHDN, CDR2 FVKESK. V was trimmed by 2 bases and J by 4 bases, leaving 11 bases between them. This CDR3 region has 15 residues. CDR3 coding DNA: TGTGCCAGCAGCCAACCGGGGTTGGGCACCGGGGAGCTGTTTTTT. Amino acid sequence: CASSQPGLGTGELFF.

The chain couples TRBV28 to TRBJ2-7; 9 bases are shared with TRBD1. CDR1 and CDR2 (germline): MDHEN, SYDVKM. The V gene end was trimmed by 3 bases and the J gene end by 6 bases; junction bases not matched to a gene: 9. CDR3 size: 15 residues. The CDR3 loop reads CASSFLGTGMGEQYF. CDR3 DNA sequence: TGTGCCAGCAGTTTCCTCGGGACAGGGATGGGCGAGCAGTACTTC.

V gene TRBV5-1 combines with J gene TRBJ1-2; 7 bases are shared with TRBD1. Losses at the gene ends were 7 bases for V and 3 bases for J; bases not matched to a gene: 6. Germline V gene data show CDR1 as SGHRS and CDR2 as YFSETQ. The CDR3 extends over 13 amino acids. CDR3: CASGTGTDYGYTF. The CDR3 DNA is TGCGCCAGCGGGACCGGGACAGACTATGGCTACACCTTC.

J is TRBJ1-2 and V is TRBV28; D gene unclear. Between the trimmed V and J ends, which lost 2 bases and 7 bases, there was a span of 14 bases. The germline V gene encodes CDR1 MDHEN and CDR2 SYDVKM. This CDR3 spans 14 amino acids. CDR3 nucleotide sequence: TGTGCCAGCAGTTTAAGAGATTCCTGGGCTGGCTACACCTTC. It codes for CASSLRDSWAGYTF.

This clone has only one observation. J is TRBJ1-2 and V is TRBV29-1, with 7 bases fitting TRBD1. CDR3 size: 12 residues. V dropped 5 bases and J dropped 3; count of bases not matched to a gene: 3. The germline V gene encodes CDR1 SQVTM and CDR2 ANQGSEA. CDR3 DNA: TGCAGCGTTACCGGGACAGACTATGGCTACACCTTC. It yields the protein CSVTGTDYGYTF.

The chain recombines TRBV5-6 with TRBJ1-3, with D unresolved. The V gene lost 2 bases and the J gene lost 2 bases, with 14 bases spanning the gap. In germline, CDR1 is SGHDT, CDR2 YYEEEE. This CDR3 region has 16 residues. The CDR3 is CASSFEGLSPGNTIYF. The DNA of the CDR3 is TGTGCCAGCAGCTTCGAGGGATTATCCCCTGGAAACACCATATATTTT.

The chain couples TRBV7-2 to TRBJ2-2; possible D gene TRBD1, 6 bases. The CDR3 length is 14 residues. The V end was cut by 5 bases, the J end by 3 bases, with 10 bases between. From germline, CDR1 is SGHTA and CDR2 FQGNSA. As DNA, the CDR3 is TGTGCCAGCAGCGCACAGGGCTACACCGGGGAGCTGTTTTTT. Translated: CASSAQGYTGELFF.

The chain uses TRBV6-5 and TRBJ1-5, with D possibly TRBD1 on 5 matching bases. Deletions cut 6 bases from V and 7 bases from J, with 16 bases between. The CDR3 contains 14 residues. Germline loops: CDR1 MNHEY, CDR2 SVGAGI. For the CDR3, the DNA is TGTGCCAGCAGCAACGGGGGGGGAGGGCAGCCCCAGCATTTT. It is translated as CASSNGGGGQPQHF.

The J gene is TRBJ1-1, the V gene TRBV11-2; the D is unclear. The CDR3 consists of 15 residues. Germline lookup yields CDR1 SGHAT and CDR2 FQNNGV. Trimming shortened V by 5 bases and J by 0 bases, and 13 bases separated the two germline ends. The CDR3 nucleotides read TGTGCCAGCAGCCCCGGGAGCCGGGTGAACACTGAAGCTTTCTTT. As protein: CASSPGSRVNTEAFF.

CDR3 residues: CASSTGRGRERRGQETQYF. DNA of the CDR3: TGTGCCAGCAGCACGGGGAGGGGCAGGGAGAGACGTGGCCAAGAGACCCAGTACTTC. The chain links TRBV11-2 to TRBJ2-5, with TRBD2 identical over 7 bases. The germline CDR1 and CDR2 sequences are SGHAT and FQNNGV. The CDR3 contains 19 residues. J was trimmed by 1 base and V by 5 bases; bases with no gene match: 19.

The V gene is TRBV5-1, the J gene TRBJ2-1, with TRBD1 matching over 10 bases. This CDR3 is 13 amino acids long. The V segment lost 2 bases and the J segment 10 bases; nucleotides outside the gene matches: 3. CDR1 and CDR2 from the germline V gene are SGHRS and YFSETQ. CDR3 DNA sequence: TGCGCCAGCAGCTTTGGACAGGGGGAGGAGCAGTTCTTC. It specifies CASSFGQGEEQFF.

The genes are TRBV6-5 and TRBJ2-3; perhaps TRBD2 as D (5 bases). V was trimmed by 10 bases and J by 2 bases, leaving 19 bases between them. The CDR3 sequence is 15 residues long. Germline CDR1 is MNHEY and CDR2 is SVGAGI. The CDR3 is CATGLFPASTDTQYF. The DNA for the CDR3 is TGTGCCACCGGACTTTTCCCAGCCTCCACAGATACGCAGTATTTT.

This clone was counted only a few times. The chain links TRBV2 to TRBJ1-5, with 7 bases fitting TRBD1. The ends lost 0 bases at V and 5 bases at J; junction bases unmatched: 4. Germline V gives CDR1 SNHLY, CDR2 FYNNEI. The CDR3 has 15 amino acids. This chain's CDR3 is CASSEAGGGYQPQHF. As DNA, the CDR3 is TGTGCCAGCAGTGAAGCAGGGGGCGGTTATCAGCCCCAGCATTTT.

This chain uses TRBV5-1 with TRBJ1-6; 7 bases are a match to TRBD1. The CDR3 has 15 amino acids. Germline CDR1 SGHRS, CDR2 YFSETQ. With V trimmed by 4 bases and J by 8 bases, 9 bases remained unmatched. This chain's CDR3 is CASSASQGQHSPLHF. CDR3 coding DNA: TGCGCCAGCAGCGCCTCACAGGGGCAGCATTCACCCCTCCACTTT.

The rearrangement links TRBV9 to TRBJ2-1; 11 bases agree with TRBD2. The CDR3 loop spans 19 amino acids. Trimming cost V 0 bases and J 0 bases; bases outside gene matches: 8. CDR1 is SGDLS and CDR2 is YYNGEE in the germline V gene. This chain's CDR3 is CASSVGRYSGGASYNEQFF. In DNA, the CDR3 is TGTGCCAGCAGCGTAGGTCGGTATAGCGGGGGGGCCTCCTACAATGAGCAGTTCTTC.

This rearrangement joins TRBV28 to TRBJ1-2, with TRBD1 matching over 7 bases. Germline-derived CDR1 and CDR2 are MDHEN and SYDVKM. CDR3 size: 14 residues. Unmatched junction bases numbered 5, after V lost 3 bases and J lost 4 bases. The CDR3 bases are TGTGCCAGCAGTTTCCGGGGACAGCTCTATGGCTACACCTTC. Translating gives CASSFRGQLYGYTF.